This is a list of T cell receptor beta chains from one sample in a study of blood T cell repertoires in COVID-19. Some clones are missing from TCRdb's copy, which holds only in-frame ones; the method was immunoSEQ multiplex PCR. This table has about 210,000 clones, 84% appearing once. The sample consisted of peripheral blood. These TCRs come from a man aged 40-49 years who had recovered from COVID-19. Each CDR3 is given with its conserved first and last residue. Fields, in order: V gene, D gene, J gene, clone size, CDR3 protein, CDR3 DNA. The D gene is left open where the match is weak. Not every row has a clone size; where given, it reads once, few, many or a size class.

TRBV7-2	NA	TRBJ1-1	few	CASSPSTGLNTEAFF	TGTGCCAGCAGCCCATCAACAGGGCTGAACACTGAAGCTTTCTTT
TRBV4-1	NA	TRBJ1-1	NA	CASSQGLGTPNTEAFF	TGCGCCAGCAGCCAGGGCCTGGGGACACCCAACACTGAAGCTTTCTTT
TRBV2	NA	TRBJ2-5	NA	CASSLQETGTQYF	TGTGCCAGCAGTCTACAAGAGACGGGGACCCAGTACTTC
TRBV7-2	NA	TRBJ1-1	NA	CASSAQGVNTEAFF	TGTGCCAGCAGCGCCCAAGGGGTGAACACTGAAGCTTTCTTT
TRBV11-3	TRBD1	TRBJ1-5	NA	CASSPKDRGEGDNQPQHF	TGTGCCAGCAGCCCCAAGGACAGGGGAGAAGGGGACAATCAGCCCCAGCATTTT
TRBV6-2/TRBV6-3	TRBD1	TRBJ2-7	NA	CASSYYSRGNYEQYF	TGTGCCAGCAGTTATTACTCCAGGGGGAACTACGAGCAGTACTTC
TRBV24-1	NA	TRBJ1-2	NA	CATSVIGGTNYGYTF	TGTGCCACCAGTGTTATCGGAGGGACTAACTATGGCTACACCTTC
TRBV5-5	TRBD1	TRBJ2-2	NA	CASSLEDRGRGGELFF	TGTGCCAGCAGCTTGGAGGACAGGGGGCGGGGCGGGGAGCTGTTTTTT
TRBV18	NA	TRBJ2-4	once	CASSPTRQLAKNIQYF	TGTGCCAGCTCTCCGACTAGACAGCTAGCCAAAAACATTCAGTACTTC
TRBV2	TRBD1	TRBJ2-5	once	CASGGTVRGETQYF	TGTGCCAGCGGTGGGACAGTCAGGGGGGAGACCCAGTACTTC
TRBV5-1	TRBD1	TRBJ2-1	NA	CASSPRGQSSYNEQFF	TGCGCCAGCAGCCCGAGGGGGCAGAGCTCCTACAATGAGCAGTTCTTC
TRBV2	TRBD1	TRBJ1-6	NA	CASRDQTGTVLGSPLHF	TGTGCCAGCAGAGACCAGACCGGGACAGTGCTAGGTTCACCCCTCCACTTT
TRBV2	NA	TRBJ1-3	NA	CASSEEGQASGNTIYF	TGTGCCAGCAGTGAAGAGGGGCAGGCCTCTGGAAACACCATATATTTT
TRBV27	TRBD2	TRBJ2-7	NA	CASISRSGGSYEQYF	TGTGCCAGCATCTCGAGGTCGGGGGGCTCCTACGAGCAGTACTTC
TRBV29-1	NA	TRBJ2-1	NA	CSVSMGTGASNEQFF	TGCAGCGTTTCAATGGGGACGGGAGCAAGCAATGAGCAGTTCTTC